This T cell receptor (beta chain) was recorded in a study of cytomegalovirus exposure and HLA in healthy donors. General observations from the study: Indistinguishable V segments, including TRBV6-2 and TRBV6-3, were excluded. One cluster of highly shared sequence variants probably arose as a sequencing artifact. Accounts indicate the classifier identified cytomegalovirus status with strong specificity and sensitivity.

Germline values: CDR1 LNHDA, CDR2 SQIVND (reference sequence). The CDR3 consists of 13 residues. V was clipped by 5 bases and J by 5 bases; unmatched bases: 3. As concerns this clone: Its antigen remains unidentified.

The primer mix had 60 Vbeta and 13 Jbeta primers. Method: immunoSEQ multiplex PCR; TCRdb's copy keeps in-frame clones and lacks some. The top ten clones hold more than 1% of a sample with roughly 160,000 clones, approximately 83% of them seen once. The TCR was taken from a boy aged 2 to 10 in good health and CMV-seronegative. Sequenced input: PBMCs. The rearrangement links TRBV19 to TRBJ1-1, with 9 bases matching TRBD1. The CDR3, as DNA: TGTGCCAGTAGTCTTGACAGGGGGACTGAAGCTTTCTTT. Translated, it gives CASSLDRGTEAFF.